This T cell receptor (beta chain) is from a study of blood T cell repertoires in COVID-19. Study-level background: Samples of COVID-19 (acute and convalescent) were obtained from the United States, Italy and Spain. Sources were T cells, B-cell-depleted T cells, or PBMCs; the material itself was cDNA or gDNA.

Trimming took 7 bases from V and 3 from J; bases not matched to a gene: 3. This CDR3 has 12 residues. Germline V gene sequence: CDR1 SQVTM, CDR2 ANQGSEA. In the original analysis: Nucleated cell counts were estimated from reference gene primer amplification. Here immunoSEQ multiplex PCR was the method, and the copy in TCRdb shows in-frame clones only, minus some. That table supplies the V and J calls and clone size; D and trimming were determined from the DNA. The table records about 260,000 clones, 86% of them present only once. The rearrangement uses TRBV29-1 and TRBJ1-5; 7 bases fit TRBD1. The clonotype comes from a man aged 18-30 years with active or convalescent COVID-19. The sample consisted of peripheral blood. The CDR3 loop is CSAGTDNQPQHF. The CDR3 DNA follows: TGCAGCGCTGGGACAGACAATCAGCCCCAGCATTTT.